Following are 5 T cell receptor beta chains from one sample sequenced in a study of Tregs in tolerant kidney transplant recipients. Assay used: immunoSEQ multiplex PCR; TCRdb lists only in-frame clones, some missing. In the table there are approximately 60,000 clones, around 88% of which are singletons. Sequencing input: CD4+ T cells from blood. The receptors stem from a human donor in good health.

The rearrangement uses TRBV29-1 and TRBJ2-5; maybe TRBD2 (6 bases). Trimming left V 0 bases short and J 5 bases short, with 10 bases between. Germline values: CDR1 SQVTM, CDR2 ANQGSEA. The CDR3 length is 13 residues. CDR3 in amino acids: CSVEDRGGETQYF. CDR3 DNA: TGCAGCGTTGAAGATCGTGGGGGGGAGACCCAGTACTTC.

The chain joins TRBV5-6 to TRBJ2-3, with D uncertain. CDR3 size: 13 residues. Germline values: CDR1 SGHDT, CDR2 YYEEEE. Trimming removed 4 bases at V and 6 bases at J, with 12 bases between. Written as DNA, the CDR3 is TGTGCCAGCAGCATTCCTTTGGGGGATACGCAGTATTTT. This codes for CASSIPLGDTQYF.

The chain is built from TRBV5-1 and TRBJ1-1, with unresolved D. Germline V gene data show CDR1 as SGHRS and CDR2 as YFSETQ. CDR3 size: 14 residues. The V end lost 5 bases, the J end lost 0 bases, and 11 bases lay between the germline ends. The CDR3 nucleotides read TGCGCCAGCAGGGGAACGGCCATGAACACTGAAGCTTTCTTT. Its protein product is CASRGTAMNTEAFF.

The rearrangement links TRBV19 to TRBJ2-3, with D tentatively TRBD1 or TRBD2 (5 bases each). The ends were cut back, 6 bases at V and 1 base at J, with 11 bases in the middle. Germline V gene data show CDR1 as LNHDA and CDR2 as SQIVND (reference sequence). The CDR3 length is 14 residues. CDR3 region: CASSRDGRTDTQYF. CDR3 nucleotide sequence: TGTGCCAGTAGCCGGGACGGACGCACAGATACGCAGTATTTT.

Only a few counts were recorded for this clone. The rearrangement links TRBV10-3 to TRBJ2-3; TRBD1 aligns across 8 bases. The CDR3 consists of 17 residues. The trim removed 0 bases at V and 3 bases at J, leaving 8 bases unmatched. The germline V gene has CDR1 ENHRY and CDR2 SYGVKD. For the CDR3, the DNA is TGTGCCATCAGTGAGTCGAAACCGGGACAGGTAACAGATACGCAGTATTTT. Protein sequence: CAISESKPGQVTDTQYF.